The T cell receptor (beta chain) under discussion was sequenced for a study of blood T cell repertoires in COVID-19 (dated by TCRdb to 2019 to 2021). Background on the whole study: Samples covering the acute and convalescent phases of COVID-19 were provided by collaborators in the United States, Italy and Spain. The material from the prospective study consisted of cDNA or gDNA derived from T cells, B-cell-depleted T cells, or PBMCs. The dataset comprised deeply sampled blood TCRbeta repertoires from subjects exposed to, actively infected with, or recovered from COVID-19. A freely available public database, intended as a resource for researchers studying the immune response to SARS-CoV-2, is where the repertoires were released. The samples were drawn from the first 160 participants of the ongoing ImmuneRACE study and from more than 1,000 subjects provided by 6 global collaborators. A de-identified subject ID, COVID-19 status, age in years and sex were almost always included in the sample metadata. Where available, HLA class I and class II types were taken from metadata supplied by the sample provider and were not determined by assay-based typing. General findings and caveats noted by the study authors: The quantity of clinical and demographic metadata differed by source and by participant and was supplied without curation.

On this clone: The antigen it binds to is not known. No much larger clone is present one base from it, and per-base qualities are unavailable.

The collaborating institutions used their own protocols to collect whole blood in K2EDTA tubes. Collaborator samples were shipped for TCRbeta analysis as frozen whole blood, isolated PBMCs, or DNA extracted from either sample type. TCRbeta CDR3 regions were amplified from genomic DNA by means of the immunoSEQ Assay, a bias-controlled multiplex PCR. The published analysis was carried out like this. The number of nucleated cells in each sample was estimated by amplification of reference gene primers within the assay. To quantify the absolute abundance of each unique TCRbeta CDR3 rearrangement, sequence reads were collapsed and filtered. For each sample, productive Simpson clonality was calculated as the square root of Simpson's diversity index over productive rearrangements. TCRdb limited this immuneACCESS table to in-frame rearrangements with V and J called. A share of clones is missing; checked studies link under half to unresolved V genes, and the rest is unexplained. Clone size and the V and J calls come from that table; the DNA yielded D and trimming. Counted in this sample were fewer than 200,000 clones; approximately 84% of them appeared once. The top ten clonotypes cover 20% to 25% of the sample.

This sequence originates from a woman older than 75 with acute or convalescent COVID-19. Sequenced material: peripheral blood.

The DNA is as follows: TGTGCCAGCAGCTCTCGACTAGCGAGAGAGACCCAGTACTTC. Translation gives CASSSRLARETQYF. The rearranged segments are TRBV7-2 and TRBJ2-5, with TRBD2 matching 8 junction bases. CDR1 and CDR2, looked up from the germline V gene, are SGHTA and FQGNSA. The CDR3 contains 14 residues, cysteine and phenylalanine counted. The retained sequence is limited to the CDR3, 42 bases, with the frame set at the first base. From V the trimming removes 4 bases and from J it removes 4 bases, while the gene matches leave 5 bases of the junction unaccounted for.